This entry describes one TCR beta chain. Its cognate antigen is unknown. The data originate from a study of cytomegalovirus exposure and HLA in healthy donors. Study overall: Earlier work reported about 110 million unique TCR beta sequences from about 170 million T cells. Regarding the study as a whole: What a later analysis reportedly showed was that an Asian-associated ancestry cluster had fewer N-insertions than the roughly 720-donor mean. Follow-up analysis seemed to connect common viral pathogens with several of the most significant clusters identified.

13 Jbeta primers and 60 Vbeta primers were used for the PCR. The repertoire was sequenced with immunoSEQ multiplex PCR; TCRdb's copy has only in-frame clones and lacks some. The repertoire holds about 110,000 clones, with 69% as singletons. Healthy donors of bone marrow made up the group. The CDR3 is 12 residues long. V lost 2 bases and J lost 12; bases outside the gene matches: 3. CDR1 MNHEY and CDR2 SVGAGI come from the germline V gene. This TCR was sampled from a woman aged 70 to 79 in good health and CMV-seropositive. V gene TRBV6-5 combines with J gene TRBJ2-2; the match to TRBD1 covers 7 bases. Input material: PBMCs. The CDR3 region has the DNA TGTGCCAGCAGTTACGAGGACAGGAAGCTGTTTTTT. It specifies CASSYEDRKLFF.